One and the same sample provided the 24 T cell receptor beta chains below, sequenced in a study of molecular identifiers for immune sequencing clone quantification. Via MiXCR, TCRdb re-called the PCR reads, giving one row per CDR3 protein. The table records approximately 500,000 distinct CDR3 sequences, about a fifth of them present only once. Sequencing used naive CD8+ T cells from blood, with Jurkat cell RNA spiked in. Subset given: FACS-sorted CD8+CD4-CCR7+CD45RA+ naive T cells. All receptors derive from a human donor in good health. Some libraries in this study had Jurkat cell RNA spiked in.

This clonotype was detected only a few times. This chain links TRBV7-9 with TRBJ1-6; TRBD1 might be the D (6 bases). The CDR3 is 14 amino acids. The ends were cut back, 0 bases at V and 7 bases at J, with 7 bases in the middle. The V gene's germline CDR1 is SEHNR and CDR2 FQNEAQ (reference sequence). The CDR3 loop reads CASSLAQGNSPLHF. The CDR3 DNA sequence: TGTGCCAGCAGCTTAGCGCAGGGGAATTCACCCCTCCACTTT.

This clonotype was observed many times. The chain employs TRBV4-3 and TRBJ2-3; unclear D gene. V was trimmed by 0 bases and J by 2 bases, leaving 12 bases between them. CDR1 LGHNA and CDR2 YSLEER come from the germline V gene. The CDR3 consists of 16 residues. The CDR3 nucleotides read TGCGCCAGCAGCCAAGATAGGAACAGTAACACAGATACGCAGTATTTT. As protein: CASSQDRNSNTDTQYF.

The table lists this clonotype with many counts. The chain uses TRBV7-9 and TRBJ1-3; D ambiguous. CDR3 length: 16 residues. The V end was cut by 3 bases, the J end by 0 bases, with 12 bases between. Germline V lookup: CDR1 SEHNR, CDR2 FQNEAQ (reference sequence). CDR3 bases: TGTGCCAGCAGCTTTTTGTCGACGAGCTCTGGAAACACCATATATTTT. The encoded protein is CASSFLSTSSGNTIYF.

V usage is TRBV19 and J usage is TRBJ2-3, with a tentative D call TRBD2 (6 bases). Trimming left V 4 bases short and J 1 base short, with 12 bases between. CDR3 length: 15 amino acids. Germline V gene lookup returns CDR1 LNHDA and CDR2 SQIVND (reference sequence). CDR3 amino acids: CASSRGERCTDTQYF. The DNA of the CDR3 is TGTGCCAGTAGTAGGGGGGAGCGTTGCACAGATACGCAGTATTTT.

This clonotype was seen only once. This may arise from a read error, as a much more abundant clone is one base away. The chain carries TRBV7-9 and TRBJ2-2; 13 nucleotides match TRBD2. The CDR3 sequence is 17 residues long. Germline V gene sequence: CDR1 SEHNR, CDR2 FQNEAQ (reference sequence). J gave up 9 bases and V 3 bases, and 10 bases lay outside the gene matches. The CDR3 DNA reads TGTGCCAGCAGCTTCGGACTAGCGGGAGAGTCTTCCAGGGAGCTGTTTTTT. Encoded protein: CASSFGLAGESSRELFF. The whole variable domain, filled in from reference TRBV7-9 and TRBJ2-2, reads DTGVSQNPRHKITKRGQNVTFRCDPISEHNRLYWYRQTLGQGPEFLTYFQNEAQLEKSRLLSDRFSAERPKGSFSTLEIQRTEQGDSAMYLCASSFGLAGESSRELFFGEGSRLTVL.

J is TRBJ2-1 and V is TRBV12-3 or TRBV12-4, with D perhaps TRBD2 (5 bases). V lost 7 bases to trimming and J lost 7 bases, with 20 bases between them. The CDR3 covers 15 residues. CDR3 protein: CASKIAPFGVNEQFF. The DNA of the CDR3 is TGTGCCAGCAAGATAGCGCCCTTCGGGGTGAATGAGCAGTTCTTC.

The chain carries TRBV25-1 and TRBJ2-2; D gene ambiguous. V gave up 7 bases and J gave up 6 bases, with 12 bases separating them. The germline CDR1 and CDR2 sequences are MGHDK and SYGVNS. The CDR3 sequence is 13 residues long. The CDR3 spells CASTNNLAGELFF. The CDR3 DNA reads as TGTGCCAGCACTAACAATTTGGCCGGGGAGCTGTTTTTT.

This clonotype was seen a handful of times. DNA of the CDR3: TGTGCCAGCAGCATTGGTTCGGAAGCTTTCTTT. Translated, it gives CASSIGSEAFF. The rearrangement uses TRBV7-6 and TRBJ1-1; no reliable D call. V was shortened by 5 bases and J by 8 bases, with 9 bases between the two germline ends. Germline V lookup: CDR1 SGHVS, CDR2 FNYEAQ. This CDR3 comprises 11 residues.

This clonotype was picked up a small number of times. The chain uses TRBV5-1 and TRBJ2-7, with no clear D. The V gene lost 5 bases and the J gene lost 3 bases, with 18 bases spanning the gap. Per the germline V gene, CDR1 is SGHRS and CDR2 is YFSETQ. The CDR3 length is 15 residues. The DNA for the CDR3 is TGCGCCAGCAGTTCCTCCCTTGACACAAACTACGAGCAGTACTTC. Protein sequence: CASSSSLDTNYEQYF. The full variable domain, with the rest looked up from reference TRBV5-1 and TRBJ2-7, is KAGVTQTPRYLIKTRGQQVTLSCSPISGHRSVSWYQQTPGQGLQFLFEYFSETQRNKGNFPGRFSGRQFSNSRSEMNVSTLELGDSALYLCASSSSLDTNYEQYFGPGTRLTVT.

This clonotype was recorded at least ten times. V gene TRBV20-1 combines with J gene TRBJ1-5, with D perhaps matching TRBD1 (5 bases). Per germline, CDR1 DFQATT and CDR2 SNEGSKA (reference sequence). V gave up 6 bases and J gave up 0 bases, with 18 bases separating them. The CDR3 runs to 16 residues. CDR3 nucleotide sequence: TGCAGTGCCGGGACTCGAGCGGGTAGTAGCAATCAGCCCCAGCATTTT. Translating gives CSAGTRAGSSNQPQHF.

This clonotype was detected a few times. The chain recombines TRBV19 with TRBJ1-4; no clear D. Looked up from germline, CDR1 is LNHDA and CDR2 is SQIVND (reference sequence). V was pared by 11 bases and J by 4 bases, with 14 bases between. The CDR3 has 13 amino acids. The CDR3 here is CASKPEDNEKLFF. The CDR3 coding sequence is TGTGCCTCAAAACCGGAGGATAATGAAAAACTGTTTTTT. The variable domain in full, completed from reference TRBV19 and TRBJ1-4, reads DGGITQSPKYLFRKEGQNVTLSCEQNLNHDAMYWYRQDPGQGLRLIYYSQIVNDFQKGDIAEGYSVSREKKESFPLTVTSAQKNPTAFYLCASKPEDNEKLFFGSGTQLSVL.

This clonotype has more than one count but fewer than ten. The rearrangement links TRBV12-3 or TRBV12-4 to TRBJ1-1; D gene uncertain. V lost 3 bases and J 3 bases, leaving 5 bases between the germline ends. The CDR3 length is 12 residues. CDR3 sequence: CASSFGHTEAFF. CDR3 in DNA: TGTGCCAGCAGTTTTGGACACACTGAAGCTTTCTTT.

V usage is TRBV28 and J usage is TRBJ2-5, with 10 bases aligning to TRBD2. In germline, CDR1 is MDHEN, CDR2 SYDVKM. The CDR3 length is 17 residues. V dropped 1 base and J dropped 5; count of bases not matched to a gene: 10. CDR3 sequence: CASSLYRLAGRLETQYF. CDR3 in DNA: TGTGCCAGCAGTTTATATAGACTAGCGGGTAGATTGGAGACCCAGTACTTC. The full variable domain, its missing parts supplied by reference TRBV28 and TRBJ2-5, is DVKVTQSSRYLVKRTGEKVFLECVQDMDHENMFWYRQDPGLGLRLIYFSYDVKMKEKGDIPEGYSVSREKKERFSLILESASTNQTSMYLCASSLYRLAGRLETQYFGPGTRLLVL.

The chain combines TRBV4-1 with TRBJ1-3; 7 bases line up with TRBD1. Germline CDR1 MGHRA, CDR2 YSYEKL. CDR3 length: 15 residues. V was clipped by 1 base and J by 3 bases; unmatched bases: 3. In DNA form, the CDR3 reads TGCGCCAGCAGCCAAGTAGGGGGCTATGGAAACACCATATATTTT. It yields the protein CASSQVGGYGNTIYF.

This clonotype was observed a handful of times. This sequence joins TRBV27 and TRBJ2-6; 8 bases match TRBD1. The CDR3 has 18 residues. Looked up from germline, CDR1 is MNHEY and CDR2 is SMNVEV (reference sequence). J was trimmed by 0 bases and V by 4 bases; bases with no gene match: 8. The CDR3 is CASSSPGQESSGANVLTF. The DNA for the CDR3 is TGTGCCAGCAGTTCACCGGGACAGGAGAGCTCTGGGGCCAACGTCCTGACTTTC.

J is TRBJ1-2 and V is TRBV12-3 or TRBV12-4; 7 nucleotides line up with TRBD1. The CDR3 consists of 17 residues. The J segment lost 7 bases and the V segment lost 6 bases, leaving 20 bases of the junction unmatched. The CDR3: CASSRFRTGLAGVGYTF. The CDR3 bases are TGTGCCAGCAGCCGCTTTCGGACAGGCTTGGCTGGGGTTGGCTACACCTTC.

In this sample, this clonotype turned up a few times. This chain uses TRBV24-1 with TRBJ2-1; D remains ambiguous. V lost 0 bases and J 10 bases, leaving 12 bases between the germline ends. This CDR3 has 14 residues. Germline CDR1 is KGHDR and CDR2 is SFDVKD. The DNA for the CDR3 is TGTGCCACCAGTGATTTGCTCGGCGGTCCCGAGCAGTTCTTC. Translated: CATSDLLGGPEQFF.

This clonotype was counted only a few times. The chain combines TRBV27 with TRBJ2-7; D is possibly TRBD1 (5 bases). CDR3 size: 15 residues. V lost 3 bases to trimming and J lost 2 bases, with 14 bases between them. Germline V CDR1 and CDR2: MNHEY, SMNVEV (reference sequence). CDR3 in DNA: TGTGCCAGCAGTTTTCGGGCAGGGATCGCCTACGAGCAGTACTTC. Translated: CASSFRAGIAYEQYF.

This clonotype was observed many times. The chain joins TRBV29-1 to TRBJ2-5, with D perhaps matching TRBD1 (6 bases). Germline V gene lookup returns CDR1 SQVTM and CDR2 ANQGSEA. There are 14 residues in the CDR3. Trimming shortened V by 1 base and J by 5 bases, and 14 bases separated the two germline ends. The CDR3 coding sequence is TGCAGCGTTGAAGGGACAGCCTTATCCGAGACCCAGTACTTC. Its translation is CSVEGTALSETQYF.

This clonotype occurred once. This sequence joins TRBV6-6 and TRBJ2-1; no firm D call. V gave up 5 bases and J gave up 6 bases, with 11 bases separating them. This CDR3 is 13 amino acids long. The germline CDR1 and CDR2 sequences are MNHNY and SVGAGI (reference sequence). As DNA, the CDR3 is TGTGCCAGCAGTCAAACAAGATGCAATGAGCAGTTCTTC. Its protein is CASSQTRCNEQFF.

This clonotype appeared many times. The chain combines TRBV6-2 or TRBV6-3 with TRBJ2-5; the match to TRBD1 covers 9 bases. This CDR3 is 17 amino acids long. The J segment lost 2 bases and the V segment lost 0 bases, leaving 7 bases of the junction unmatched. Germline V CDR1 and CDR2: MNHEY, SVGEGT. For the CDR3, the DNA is TGTGCCAGCAGTTACTCGGTACAGGGGGCTCAACAAGAGACCCAGTACTTC. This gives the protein CASSYSVQGAQQETQYF.

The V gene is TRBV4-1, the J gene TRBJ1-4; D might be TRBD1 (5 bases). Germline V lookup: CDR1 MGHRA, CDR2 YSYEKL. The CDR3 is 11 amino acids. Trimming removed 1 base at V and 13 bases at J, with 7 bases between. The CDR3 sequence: CASSQAGRLFF. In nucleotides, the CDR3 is TGCGCCAGCAGCCAAGCGGGGCGACTGTTTTTT.

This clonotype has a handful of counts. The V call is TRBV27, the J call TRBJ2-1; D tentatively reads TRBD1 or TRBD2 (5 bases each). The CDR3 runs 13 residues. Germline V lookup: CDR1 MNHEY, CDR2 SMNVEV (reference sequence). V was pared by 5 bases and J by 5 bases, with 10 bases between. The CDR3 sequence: CASSGTGNNEQFF. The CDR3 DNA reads TGTGCCAGCAGTGGGACCGGGAACAATGAGCAGTTCTTC.

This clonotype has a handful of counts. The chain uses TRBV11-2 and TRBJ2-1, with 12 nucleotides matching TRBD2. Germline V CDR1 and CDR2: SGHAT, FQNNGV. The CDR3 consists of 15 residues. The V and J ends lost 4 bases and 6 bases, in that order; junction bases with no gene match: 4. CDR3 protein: CASSSATSGSNEQFF. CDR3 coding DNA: TGTGCCAGCAGCTCCGCGACTAGCGGGAGCAATGAGCAGTTCTTC.